In its sample, the clone carrying this T cell receptor beta chain was seen a few times. Germline V gene sequence: CDR1 SGHRS, CDR2 YFSETQ. The CDR3 length is 12 residues. This sample is part of a study of blood T cells in healthy people across ages. Through a sample-barcoded 5' primer and a J-beta primer mix, a second PCR was run for about 6 to 11 cycles. Each CDR3 protein is one row after TCRdb ran MiXCR on the 5' RACE reads. The sample lists 1.5 million to 2 million distinct CDR3 sequences, roughly 50% seen once, with less than 2.5% in the top ten. The TCR comes from a woman aged 40 to 50 in good health. V and J are TRBV5-1 and TRBJ2-5; the D call may be TRBD1 or TRBD2 (5 bases each). The DNA matches TRBJ2-7 better at its end, which makes the J call doubtful. The source material was blood. CDR3 residues: CASSLIGTEQYF. The CDR3 nucleotides read TGCGCCAGCAGCTTGATCGGGACCGAGCAGTACTTC.